A selection of T cell receptor beta chains follows, all from one sample in a study of blood T cells in healthy people across ages. TCRdb reanalysed the 5' RACE reads using MiXCR and keeps one entry per CDR3 protein. The table lists roughly 1.5 million distinct CDR3 sequences, 35% to 45% of them singletons. Specimen: blood. These receptors all stem from a woman aged 18-30 years in good health. Each CDR3 is given with its conserved first and last residue. The order of the fields is D gene, V gene, CDR3 protein. D genes are given only for firm matches.

.	TRBV7-9	CASRRGYPGMDTIYF
TRBD2	TRBV12-3/TRBV12-4	CASSLATLAGVSYNEQYF
TRBD2	TRBV15	CATSSGTSGRGYEQFF
.	TRBV20-1	CSARDRSGAGYNEQFF
.	TRBV5-1	CASSFPEETQYF
.	TRBV4-3	CASSSSVGTEAFF
.	TRBV7-9	CASSLGLSHYEQYF
TRBD1	TRBV4-3	CASSQAAGGVDEQYF
TRBD2	TRBV18	CASSLAPILAGEGDEQFF
TRBD2	TRBV20-1	CSADMGLAGTYEQYF
.	TRBV11-2	CASSFPATDTQYF
.	TRBV14	CASSRNSRDTQYF
.	TRBV5-1	CASSPGIYQETQYF
.	TRBV20-1	CSVRGGAYNSPLHF
TRBD2	TRBV4-1	CASSQETSGYYNEQYF
TRBD2	TRBV7-3	CASSLVVEGTSRLPEQFF
.	TRBV6-5	CASSYSGHSNQPQHF
.	TRBV5-1	CASSLVQRNTGELFF
TRBD2	TRBV19	CASSPRGSGAPYEQYF
.	TRBV20-1	CSARDRANYGYTF